This passage covers 21 T cell receptor beta chains from one sample sequenced in a study of cytomegalovirus exposure and HLA in healthy donors. Profiling relied on immunoSEQ multiplex PCR, and the TCRdb table lists in-frame clones only, not all of them. Here the sample spans 50,000 to 65,000 clones, approximately 95% being singletons. Input material: PBMCs. Receptor source: a woman between 18 and 29 years old in good health and CMV-seronegative.

The chain has TRBV7-9 and TRBJ1-5; D not resolved. V lost 5 bases, J lost 7 bases, and 12 bases lay in between. The CDR3 is made up of 13 amino acids. Germline CDR1 reads SEHNR; CDR2 reads FQNEAQ (reference sequence). CDR3 DNA: TGTGCCAGCAGCGCGCAGGAGGGCCAGCCCCAGCATTTT. Residues: CASSAQEGQPQHF.

The chain has TRBV29-1 and TRBJ1-1, with D possibly being TRBD1 (5 bases). CDR1 is SQVTM and CDR2 is ANQGSEA in the germline V gene. This CDR3 contains 11 residues. The germline V and J ends were trimmed by 7 bases and 3 bases, with 9 bases remaining between them. The CDR3 bases are TGCAGCGGGCAACAGGACACTGAAGCTTTCTTT. Amino acid sequence: CSGQQDTEAFF.

The chain employs TRBV5-6 and TRBJ1-1; D gene ambiguous. CDR1 is SGHDT and CDR2 is YYEEEE in the germline V gene. The CDR3 is 15 residues long. V lost 0 bases and J 2 bases, leaving 11 bases between the germline ends. CDR3 DNA: TGTGCCAGCAGCTTGGCGGGAGACTATAACACTGAAGCTTTCTTT. Encoded protein: CASSLAGDYNTEAFF.

The chain uses TRBV11-2 and TRBJ1-4, with D uncertain. Germline values: CDR1 SGHAT, CDR2 FQNNGV. CDR3 length equals 14 residues. V gave up 1 base and J gave up 8 bases, with 11 bases separating them. In DNA, the CDR3 is TGTGCCAGCAGCTTAGTGGAGGGAGGGGAAAAACTGTTTTTT. Encoded protein: CASSLVEGGEKLFF.

This clone was found a few times. CDR3 sequence: CASSPGQGNYEQYF. The CDR3 bases are TGTGCCAGCAGCCCGGGACAGGGGAACTACGAGCAGTACTTC. The gene calls are TRBV7-9 and TRBJ2-7; 10 positions match TRBD1. With V trimmed by 5 bases and J by 3 bases, 4 bases remained unmatched. Germline V gene sequence: CDR1 SEHNR, CDR2 FQNEAQ (reference sequence). The CDR3 is made up of 14 amino acids.

The rearrangement uses TRBV28 and TRBJ2-1, with TRBD2 matching over 9 bases. The CDR3 sequence is 16 residues long. V shed 2 bases and J 3 bases; nucleotides not matched to a gene: 5. CDR1 is MDHEN, CDR2 SYDVKM, per germline. The CDR3 nucleotides are TGTGCCAGCAGTTTACGGGGACTAGCAGACTACAATGAGCAGTTCTTC. This translates into CASSLRGLADYNEQFF. Full variable domain (missing parts from reference TRBV28 and TRBJ2-1): DVKVTQSSRYLVKRTGEKVFLECVQDMDHENMFWYRQDPGLGLRLIYFSYDVKMKEKGDIPEGYSVSREKKERFSLILESASTNQTSMYLCASSLRGLADYNEQFFGPGTRLTVL.

The rearrangement links TRBV7-9 to TRBJ1-4; a weak D match, TRBD1 (6 bases). V dropped 1 base and J dropped 0 bases, with 15 bases sitting between them. Germline loops: CDR1 SEHNR, CDR2 FQNEAQ (reference sequence). The CDR3 contains 18 residues. The CDR3, as DNA: TGTGCCAGCAGCTTAGGGCGCAGGGGCCGGTCAACTAATGAAAAACTGTTTTTT. The encoded protein is CASSLGRRGRSTNEKLFF.

The chain has TRBV28 and TRBJ2-7; 7 bases map to TRBD2. Germline-derived CDR1 and CDR2 are MDHEN and SYDVKM. V lost 3 bases, J lost 3 bases, and 11 bases stayed unmatched. CDR3 size: 16 residues. The CDR3, as DNA: TGTGCCAGCAGTTTGGGGGGGGGTGGCAGTCGCTACGAGCAGTACTTC. This codes for CASSLGGGGSRYEQYF.

The chain recombines TRBV18 with TRBJ2-3; weak D call: TRBD2 (5 bases). The ends were cut back, 0 bases at V and 1 base at J, with 11 bases in the middle. The CDR3 contains 16 residues. Germline V gene data show CDR1 as KGHSH and CDR2 as LQKENI. CDR3 amino acids: CASSPPPSRRTDTQYF. The CDR3 DNA reads as TGTGCCAGCTCACCACCCCCTAGCCGACGCACAGATACGCAGTATTTT. Combining the CDR3 with reference TRBV18 and TRBJ2-3 gives the whole variable domain NAGVMQNPRHLVRRRGQEARLRCSPMKGHSHVYWYRQLPEEGLKFMVYLQKENIIDESGMPKERFSAEFPKEGPSILRIQQVVRGDSAAYFCASSPPPSRRTDTQYFGPGTRLTVL.

This clone was counted once. The V gene is TRBV4-3, the J gene TRBJ2-1; 12 bases are a match to TRBD1. CDR3 length: 16 amino acids. Germline CDR1 LGHNA, CDR2 YSLEER. Trimming removed 4 bases from V and 8 bases from J; junction bases left unmatched: 9. CDR3 nucleotide sequence: TGCGCCAGCAGCCGACTGACGGGACAGGGGGCCGATGAGCAGTTCTTC. Protein sequence: CASSRLTGQGADEQFF.

As for this clone: One junction end does not reproduce the germline sequence, and a read error may be involved. The chain employs TRBV18 and TRBJ2-6, with TRBD1 as a possible D gene (6 bases). Germline V gene lookup returns CDR1 KGHSH and CDR2 LQKENI. This CDR3 contains 18 residues. The CDR3 sequence is CASTPPGQPLSGANVLTF. The CDR3 coding sequence is TGTGCCAGCACACCTCCCGGACAGCCCCTCTCTGGGGCCAACGTCCTGACTTTC.

This sequence joins TRBV5-6 and TRBJ2-5; 8 nucleotides match TRBD2. The CDR3 is 14 amino acids. The V gene end was trimmed by 4 bases and the J gene end by 0 bases; junction bases not matched to a gene: 2. Germline CDR1 and CDR2: SGHDT and YYEEEE. The CDR3 reads CASSIAGYQETQYF. CDR3 coding DNA: TGTGCCAGCAGCATAGCGGGATACCAAGAGACCCAGTACTTC.

This chain's CDR3 is CASSRRGLAATGELFF. The DNA of the CDR3 is TGCGCCAGCAGCCGCCGGGGACTAGCGGCCACCGGGGAGCTGTTTTTT. V is TRBV5-1 and J is TRBJ2-2; TRBD2 matches at 11 bases. Germline lookup yields CDR1 SGHRS and CDR2 YFSETQ. The length of the CDR3 is 16 residues. The V segment lost 4 bases and the J segment 4 bases; nucleotides outside the gene matches: 6.

As DNA, the CDR3 is TGTGCCAGCAGTACGACCGGGACAGGCCCCGGGGAGCAGTACTTC. It translates to CASSTTGTGPGEQYF. The chain links TRBV28 to TRBJ2-7; 8 bases fit TRBD1. Unmatched junction bases numbered 13, after V lost 5 bases and J lost 7 bases. Germline CDR1 and CDR2: MDHEN and SYDVKM. CDR3 length: 15 residues.

The CDR3 DNA reads TGTGCCAGCAGCCCGGCCGTAGGGGACACCGGGGAGCTGTTTTTT. Translated, it gives CASSPAVGDTGELFF. The chain recombines TRBV11-3 with TRBJ2-2, with a tentative D call TRBD1 (5 bases). Per germline, CDR1 SGHNT and CDR2 YENEEA. V shed 5 bases and J shed 3 bases, with 13 bases lying between them. The CDR3 is made up of 15 amino acids. The full variable domain, in which reference TRBV11-3 and TRBJ2-2 provide the parts outside the CDR3, is EAGVVQSPRYKIIEKKQPVAFWCNPISGHNTLYWYLQNLGQGPELLIRYENEEAVDDSQLPKDRFSAERLKGVDSTLKIQPAELGDSAVYLCASSPAVGDTGELFFGEGSRLTVL.

The chain uses TRBV7-9 and TRBJ1-5; 7 nucleotides agree with TRBD1. The germline V gene encodes CDR1 SEHNR and CDR2 FQNEAQ (reference sequence). The V gene end was trimmed by 6 bases and the J gene end by 3 bases; junction bases not matched to a gene: 5. The CDR3 has 14 residues. As DNA, the CDR3 is TGTGCCAGCAGTGCCGGGACAGCCAATCAGCCCCAGCATTTT. It codes for CASSAGTANQPQHF.

The chain couples TRBV7-9 to TRBJ1-5; D remains unclear. Germline V CDR1 and CDR2: SEHNR, FQNEAQ (reference sequence). The ends were cut back, 3 bases at V and 4 bases at J, with 10 bases in the middle. This CDR3 has 14 amino acids. CDR3 nucleotides: TGTGCCAGCAGCTTGACCGGGGAGAATCAGCCCCAGCATTTT. Translation: CASSLTGENQPQHF.

The chain joins TRBV5-1 to TRBJ1-2, with 9 bases lining up with TRBD1. The CDR3 spans 14 residues. V dropped 5 bases and J dropped 6; count of bases not matched to a gene: 8. Germline V gene data show CDR1 as SGHRS and CDR2 as YFSETQ. The chain's CDR3 is CASRPDRGGDGYTF. The CDR3 coding sequence is TGCGCCAGCAGGCCCGACAGGGGGGGCGATGGCTACACCTTC.

This sequence joins TRBV5-6 and TRBJ2-5; 8 bases are shared with TRBD1. Unmatched junction bases numbered 7, after V lost 4 bases and J lost 2 bases. The CDR3 is 15 residues long. The germline gives CDR1 SGHDT, CDR2 YYEEEE. CDR3 protein: CASSPDRVTQETQYF. The CDR3 nucleotides read TGTGCCAGCAGCCCGGACAGGGTGACTCAAGAGACCCAGTACTTC.

This rearrangement joins TRBV27 to TRBJ2-7; D may be TRBD1 (6 bases). Per the germline V gene, CDR1 is MNHEY and CDR2 is SMNVEV (reference sequence). The CDR3 loop spans 14 amino acids. V lost 3 bases, J lost 2 bases, and 11 bases lay in between. Written as DNA, the CDR3 is TGTGCCAGCAGTTTTGTGGGACAACCCTACGAGCAGTACTTC. Encoded protein: CASSFVGQPYEQYF.

The chain recombines TRBV2 with TRBJ2-1; TRBD1 might be the D (5 bases). This CDR3 comprises 13 residues. The V gene lost 1 base and the J gene lost 10 bases, with 11 bases spanning the gap. Germline values: CDR1 SNHLY, CDR2 FYNNEI. CDR3 sequence (DNA): TGTGCCAGCAGTGAAGAGGGGCAAAGGGAGCAGTTCTTC. Protein sequence: CASSEEGQREQFF.